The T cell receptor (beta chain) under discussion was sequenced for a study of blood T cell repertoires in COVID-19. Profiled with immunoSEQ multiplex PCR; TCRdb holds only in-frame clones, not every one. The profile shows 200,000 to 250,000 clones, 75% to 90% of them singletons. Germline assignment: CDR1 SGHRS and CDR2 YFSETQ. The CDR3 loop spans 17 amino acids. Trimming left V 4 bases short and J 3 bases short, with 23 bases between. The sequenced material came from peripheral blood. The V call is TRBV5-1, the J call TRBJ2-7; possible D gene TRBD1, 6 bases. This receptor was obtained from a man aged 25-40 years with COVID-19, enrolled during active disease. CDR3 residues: CASSAPTGTLNVYEQYF. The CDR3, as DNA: TGCGCCAGCAGCGCGCCCACCGGGACACTAAACGTCTACGAGCAGTACTTC. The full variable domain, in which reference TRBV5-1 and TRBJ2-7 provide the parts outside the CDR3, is KAGVTQTPRYLIKTRGQQVTLSCSPISGHRSVSWYQQTPGQGLQFLFEYFSETQRNKGNFPGRFSGRQFSNSRSEMNVSTLELGDSALYLCASSAPTGTLNVYEQYFGPGTRLTVT.